This passage covers 8 T cell receptor beta chains from one sample sequenced in a study of T-cell memory formation after mild COVID-19. TCRdb re-analysed the 5' RACE reads in MiXCR, keeping a single row per CDR3 protein. The sample holds about half a million distinct CDR3 sequences; approximately 18% are singletons and the top ten take around 12%. The sample comprised PBMCs or a T cell subset sorted from them (not recorded which). All receptors come from an adult woman who had mild COVID-19 (a few samples of this study predate the infection). Cell type and time point are not known.

The chain employs TRBV12-3 or TRBV12-4 and TRBJ1-1; D not resolved. This CDR3 contains 13 residues. The V gene lost 5 bases and the J gene lost 4 bases, with 11 bases spanning the gap. This chain's CDR3 is CASSQSLGTEAFF. The CDR3 DNA reads TGTGCCAGCAGTCAATCCTTAGGCACTGAAGCTTTCTTT.

A few counts support this clonotype. This chain joins TRBV6-6 and TRBJ1-1; 7 bases line up with TRBD1. Germline lookup yields CDR1 MNHNY and CDR2 SVGAGI (reference sequence). V lost 2 bases, J lost 1 base, and 4 bases stayed unmatched. CDR3 size: 15 residues. This CDR3 reads CASSYLGQRNTEAFF. CDR3 nucleotides: TGTGCCAGCAGTTACCTGGGACAGAGGAACACTGAAGCTTTCTTT.

This clonotype was seen more than once but under ten times. This chain links TRBV5-1 with TRBJ2-1, with D possibly matching TRBD1 (6 bases). CDR3 length equals 15 residues. The germline CDR1 and CDR2 sequences are SGHRS and YFSETQ. V was pared by 1 base and J by 4 bases, with 12 bases between. The CDR3 region is CASSLRQGPYNEQFF. CDR3 coding DNA: TGCGCCAGCAGCTTGCGGCAGGGGCCGTACAATGAGCAGTTCTTC.

The chain recombines TRBV20-1 with TRBJ1-1; tentative D call: TRBD1 (5 bases). The germline V gene has CDR1 DFQATT and CDR2 SNEGSKA (reference sequence). The V and J ends lost 6 bases and 3 bases respectively, with 29 bases between them. CDR3 size: 18 residues. The CDR3 region has the DNA TGCAGTGCCCTCGGGGGTCTGGGTCTAAAAAGTAAGGACACTGAAGCTTTCTTT. Translated, it gives CSALGGLGLKSKDTEAFF.

This clonotype was seen a handful of times. The chain carries TRBV12-3 or TRBV12-4 and TRBJ2-1; TRBD2 matches 7 bases. The CDR3 is made up of 17 amino acids. After removal of 2 bases from V and 10 bases from J, the junction contained 17 bases not matched to a gene. The CDR3 sequence: CASSLNTGLAEVMEQFF. The CDR3 DNA reads TGTGCCAGCAGTTTAAATACCGGGCTAGCGGAAGTTATGGAGCAGTTCTTC.

This clonotype has more than one count but fewer than ten. CDR3 region: CASSFQLGDTGELFF. The CDR3 DNA follows: TGTGCCAGCAGCTTTCAACTAGGCGACACCGGGGAGCTGTTTTTT. The chain uses TRBV5-5 and TRBJ2-2, with D tentatively TRBD2 (5 bases). V was pared by 2 bases and J by 3 bases, with 11 bases between. Germline V gives CDR1 SGHKS, CDR2 YYEKEE (reference sequence). This CDR3 is 15 amino acids long.

This clonotype appeared once. Sequence at one end of the junction differs from germline and may be a read error. This chain uses TRBV25-1 with TRBJ1-2; 9 nucleotides match TRBD1. This CDR3 region has 13 residues. Germline V lookup: CDR1 MGHDK, CDR2 SYGVNS. The CDR3 loop is CASSGTGQGALRF. The CDR3 nucleotides are TGTGCCAGCAGTGGAACGGGACAGGGAGCTCTCCGCTTC.

The chain combines TRBV6-2 or TRBV6-3 with TRBJ1-5, with TRBD1 matching over 8 bases. There are 16 residues in the CDR3. With V trimmed by 0 bases and J by 6 bases, 7 bases remained unmatched. Germline CDR1 is MNHEY and CDR2 is SVGEGT. The CDR3 reads CASSYSGLGQGQPQHF. The CDR3, as DNA: TGTGCCAGCAGTTACTCCGGTTTAGGACAGGGTCAGCCCCAGCATTTT.